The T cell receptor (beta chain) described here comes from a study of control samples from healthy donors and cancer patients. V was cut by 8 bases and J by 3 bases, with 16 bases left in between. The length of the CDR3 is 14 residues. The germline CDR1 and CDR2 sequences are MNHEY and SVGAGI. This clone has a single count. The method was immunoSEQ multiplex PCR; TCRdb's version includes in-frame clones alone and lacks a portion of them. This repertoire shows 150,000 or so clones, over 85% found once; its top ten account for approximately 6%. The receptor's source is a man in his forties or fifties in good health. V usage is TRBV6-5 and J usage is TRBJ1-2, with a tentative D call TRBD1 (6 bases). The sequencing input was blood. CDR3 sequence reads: CASGLRGEYYGYTF. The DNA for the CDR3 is TGTGCCAGCGGACTAAGGGGGGAGTACTATGGCTACACCTTC.